This section outlines one T cell receptor (beta chain) sequence together with its context. What it binds is not known. Donors counted as nominally healthy when sampled, yet unrecorded immune exposures were likely. This record belongs to a study of cytomegalovirus exposure and HLA in healthy donors. Study observations and caveats: Follow-up analysis seemed to connect common viral pathogens with several of the most significant clusters identified.

The PCR ran on 60 Vbeta and 13 Jbeta primers. The data were produced by immunoSEQ multiplex PCR, yet TCRdb's version contains in-frame clones alone and is incomplete. The sample holds roughly 200,000 clones; under 85% are singletons and the top ten take 1.6%. This CDR3 is built from 17 residues. Per the germline V gene, CDR1 is ENHRY and CDR2 is SYGVKD. Trimming removed 0 bases from V and 8 bases from J; junction bases left unmatched: 12. The clonotype was recovered from a man aged 50-60 years in good health and CMV-seronegative. This chain joins TRBV10-3 and TRBJ2-3; 9 nucleotides match TRBD2. The sample comprised PBMCs. The CDR3 reads CAISESIALAGRGTQYF. As DNA, the CDR3 is TGTGCCATCAGTGAGTCGATCGCCCTAGCGGGAAGGGGTACGCAGTATTTT.